This is a list of T cell receptor beta chains from one sample in a study of T-cell memory formation after mild COVID-19. TCRdb passed the 5' RACE reads through MiXCR, listing each CDR3 protein once. The top ten hold 23% of the sample, which has some 290,000 distinct CDR3 sequences, roughly 15% seen once. Source material: PBMCs or a T cell subset sorted from them (not recorded which). Every receptor here comes from a man between 18 and 35 years old who had mild COVID-19 (a few samples of this study predate the infection). Cell type and time point are not known. Each CDR3 is given with its conserved first and last residue. A D gene is named only where the DNA matches it firmly. Clone size, where shown, is once, few, many, or a class for clones that have expanded.

j_call d_call cdr3_length v_call clone_size cdr3_nt cdr3_aa
TRBJ1-2 - 14 TRBV5-1 few TGCGCCAGCAGCCCCAATCCGGGGGCAAATGGCTACACCTTC CASSPNPGANGYTF
TRBJ1-1 - 15 TRBV6-5 - TGTGCCAGCAGTTTCATAACAGGATTGGCAACTGAAGCTTTCTTT CASSFITGLATEAFF
TRBJ2-3 - 17 TRBV7-2 few TGTGCCAGCAGCCAGGGGCCCGTGGGTTCAGGCACAGATACGCAGTATTTT CASSQGPVGSGTDTQYF
TRBJ2-1 TRBD2 15 TRBV9 few TGTGCCAGCAGCTCGGGGGGGGCACAATACAATGAGCAGTTCTTC CASSSGGAQYNEQFF
TRBJ1-2 - 17 TRBV4-1 - TGCGCCAGCAGCCAAGGCTCTGGGCAGGGGAATTACTATGGCTACACCTTC CASSQGSGQGNYYGYTF
TRBJ2-2 - 11 TRBV10-3 - TGTGCCATCATGAACACCGGGGAGCTGTTTTTT CAIMNTGELFF
TRBJ2-7 TRBD1 11 TRBV7-2 - TGTGCCAGCAGCTCGACAGGGGCGCAGTACTTC CASSSTGAQYF
TRBJ2-1 - 12 TRBV5-6 - TGTGCCAGCAGCAACCAGGGTGGCCACGCGTTCTTC CASSNQGGHAFF
TRBJ2-3 - 14 TRBV4-1 few TGCGCCAGCAGCCACCCTCCGAGCACAGATACGCAGTATTTT CASSHPPSTDTQYF
TRBJ2-5 TRBD2 14 TRBV12-3/TRBV12-4 many TGTGCCAGCAGTTTTCCGGGGGGGGAGGAGACCCAGTACTTC CASSFPGGEETQYF
TRBJ2-4 - 14 TRBV2 - TGTGCCAGCAGGGATCGACTGGGGAGGAACATTCAGTACTTC CASRDRLGRNIQYF
TRBJ1-2 TRBD1 16 TRBV25-1 few TGTGCCAGCAGTGGCTCCGACAAGGGACAGTTTTATGGCTACACCTTC CASSGSDKGQFYGYTF
TRBJ2-2 TRBD1 16 TRBV12-3/TRBV12-4 many TGTGCCAGCAGCCCTACAGGGGGCGGTGACACCGGGGAGCTGTTTTTT CASSPTGGGDTGELFF
TRBJ1-2 - 11 TRBV12-3/TRBV12-4 few TGTGCCAGCAGACAGGGAGGCGGCTACACCTTC CASRQGGGYTF
TRBJ2-3 - 16 TRBV6-2/TRBV6-3 few TGTGCCAGCAGTTGCCCTGAAGGGGAGAGCACAGATACGCAGTATTTT CASSCPEGESTDTQYF